The text below deals with one T cell receptor beta chain. What this receptor recognizes is not known. This sample stems from a study of cytomegalovirus exposure and HLA in healthy donors (dated by TCRdb to about 2017). For context, the study as a whole: In an earlier analysis of some 550 of the donors, under 300 Gb of sequence data and approximately 120 million unique TCR beta sequences from roughly 190 million T cells were reported. A later analysis re-analyzed previously published TCR beta repertoires from 650 to 800 donors and added high-resolution HLA genotyping to study TCR occurrence patterns. Five DR-DQ haplotypes were handled as single units for association and clustering because linkage in the cohort was strong. A later genetic analysis took genome-wide SNP genotypes for about 55% of the 666 donors and used that subset as a discovery cohort. Besides the first cohort of roughly 660 subjects, a separate validation cohort made up of over 95 different subjects was used. Every repertoire in the discovery cohort had been generated on one and the same sequencing platform. Among about 400 genotyped donors of the cohort, an average of around 240,000 unique TCR beta nucleotide sequences was sequenced per donor, of which about 19% were non-productive. The study profiled the T cell repertoires of approximately 700 subjects by immunosequencing and related them to cytomegalovirus serostatus. The study combined high-throughput TCR immunosequencing, statistical association of individual TCRs with disease status, and machine learning to predict cytomegalovirus infection status. In an earlier analysis of 587 of the donors, high-throughput TCR beta sequencing was used to judge whether each TCR beta V gene segment behaved as functional or pseudogenic. Typing coverage differed by locus: A, B, C, DRB1 and DQB1 were typed in roughly 629-630 donors, DQA1 in about 510, DPA1 in 600 to 610, and DPB1 in roughly 450. The aim of the study was to test whether cataloging public T cell receptors could identify signatures of past pathogen exposure. Donor age, sex, ethnicity and CMV serostatus were compiled together with the repertoire data. Of the roughly 400 genotyped donors, about 80% fell in the genetic ancestry cluster associated with self-reported Caucasian donors. HLA typing covered class I and class II loci at four-digit resolution. Around 330 gigabases of sequencing data and 91 million or so unique TCR sequences made up an early release that covered approximately 700 HLA-typed donors. The later analysis used no new phenotypic data to find candidate immune exposures, relying instead on TCR beta sequences and their occurrence across donors.

In total, 666 healthy bone marrow donors made up the cohort. Cohort members were all nominally healthy when sampled, although unrecorded immune exposures were likely present. The donor was CMV seronegative and belonged to the group of 380 or so seronegative cohort members. A peripheral blood sample was provided by each donor, and peripheral blood mononuclear cells were used for TCR beta sequencing. The Qiagen DNeasy Blood Extraction Kit was used to extract genomic DNA from the blood cell samples. Receptors were amplified or captured by the immunoSEQ multiplex PCR assay. For the multiplex PCR, a mixture combining 60 forward primers for TCR Vbeta segments and 13 reverse primers for TCR Jbeta segments was used. Amplification of the CDR3 region of rearranged TCR beta genes was performed with a multiplex PCR assay on genomic DNA. Amplified TCR beta libraries were sequenced as 87-base-pair reads on the Illumina HiSeq System. The authors' analysis ran thus. In a later analysis, tens of millions of unique TCR beta chains were counted across the approximately 640 repertoires, and roughly 10 million of these chains were shared by at least two donors. Raw reads were error-corrected and collapsed into unique sequences by a nearest-neighbor algorithm in which closely related sequences were merged to remove PCR and sequencing errors. Alignment of CDR3 sequences to IMGT reference sequences was used to assign V, D and J gene segments. For a sequence to be retained, a match of at least six nucleotides was required to both a V gene segment and a J gene segment. Rearrangements were called productive when the CDR3 lacked stop codons and stayed in frame with V and J; all others were non-productive. CDR3 was defined by IMGT convention, running from the second conserved V-encoded cysteine to the conserved J-encoded phenylalanine. In an earlier analysis of roughly 610 of the donors, sequences lacking an unambiguous match to a single V gene segment were excluded. An earlier analysis of a few hundred of the donors classified V segments as functional when productive rearrangements were above 56.7% and as segregating when the standard deviation between donors was above 5%. A statistical classification framework was built to diagnose cytomegalovirus status from the catalog of TCR beta chain sequences. V and J gene assignment, in a later analysis, came from comparing TCR nucleotide sequences with IMGT/GENE-DB human TR gene sequences. Using the TCRdist pipeline, a later analysis assigned CDR3 sequences along with most-parsimonious VDJ recombination scenarios. A later analysis defined each TCR beta chain by its CDR3 amino acid sequence plus V-gene family, and excluded reads lacking a unique V-gene family. In a later analysis, 450 to 600 highly shared, low-generation-probability nucleotide sequences were removed to address suspected cross-contamination and a sequencing artifact. A later analysis calculated a clonal expansion index for each public chain from normalized within-repertoire ranks of inferred template counts. A later analysis computed generation probabilities with a VDJ recombination model fitted to out-of-frame rearrangements, and checked the results against IGoR. A later analysis scored TCR-TCR, TCR-HLA and TCR-CMV co-occurrence with hypergeometric tests, applying a repertoire-size bias correction to TCR pairs. To estimate false discovery rates, a later analysis permuted the HLA or CMV assignments 20 times. In a later analysis, co-occurring TCRs were grouped with DBSCAN, and TCRdist sequence similarity was added when clustering was performed within HLA-allele-positive subsets. Co-occurrence clustering excluded repertoires with fewer than 30,000 or more than 120,000 public chains, plus five with anomalous nucleotide sharing. TCRdb carries this immuneACCESS record with in-frame sequences only. Its versions omit some clonotypes, under half of them owing to an unresolved V gene in the studies checked, with the rest unexplained. V and J calls and clone size come straight from that table; D and trimming were deduced from the DNA. The sample's table lists a count of 70,000 to 80,000 clones. The top ten clonotypes cover approximately 2.9% of the sample.

Its CDR3 holds 15 amino acids, cysteine through phenylalanine. Here the CDR3 DNA is all that survives: 45 bases in frame from base 1. Reading the germline V gene gives CDR1 SNHLY and CDR2 FYNNEI. A distance of 14 bases separates the germline ends of V and J, which lose 2 bases and 7 bases respectively. Findings and caveats that apply to the study as a whole: Three of the identified cytomegalovirus-associated TCR beta chains were confirmed in vitro to be specific for cytomegalovirus antigens. Sequencing depth was assumed to be roughly uniform across donors in the presence/absence analyses, though that assumption may not hold. In a later analysis, TCR association rates were found to vary across HLA loci, with the most associated TCRs seen for DRB1 alleles and the fewest for HLA-C alleles. Only TCR beta chains were sequenced in this cohort, and the absence of alpha or paired-chain data limited detectable features. Across donors, most TCR sequences were observed very rarely, whereas some public TCRs were present in many individuals. Specific HLA alleles were associated with over 15,000 TCR beta sequences at a false discovery rate of 0.05 in a later analysis. Linkage disequilibrium might explain the correlated functional status among segregating V segments, but an unknown experimental factor could not be ruled out. The authors suggested that the approach could potentially be generalized to other disease states and immunological phenotypes. The study listed over 150 TCR beta chains as associated with cytomegalovirus. Immune exposure information for the cohort was limited to CMV serostatus. Because the 87-base-pair reads could not distinguish some IMGT-functional V segments, including TRBV6-2 and TRBV6-3, those segments were excluded. A further reported finding was that TCR beta sequences accurately predicted the HLA-A and HLA-B alleles for most subjects in the first cohort. Most CMV-associated TCR beta chains appeared to be HLA-restricted in a later analysis, and the HLA associations seemed to be driven largely by CMV exposure. Cytomegalovirus status was reported to be diagnosed by the classifier with high specificity and sensitivity in both the original and validation cohorts. In an earlier analysis of approximately 590 of the donors, most TCR beta V segments were observed in productive rearrangements about 90% or about 30% of the time, broadly matching IMGT annotations. In a later genetic analysis, fewer N-insertions in productive TCRs were reported among donors in an Asian-associated ancestry cluster than the roughly 700-donor mean. In a later analysis, HLA-associated TCR beta chains showed more clonal expansion and lower generation probabilities than non-associated chains that were equally common. V-gene and J-gene trimming of TCR beta chains was associated with a missense DCLRE1C variant in a later genetic analysis, and the association was replicated in an independent cohort. When HLA alleles, especially DR and DQ, strongly co-occurred, TCR associations were difficult to assign to individual alleles. Because some donors lacked HLA typing at each locus, the association tests relied only on the typed subset. According to a later analysis, parvovirus B19, influenza, CMV and Epstein-Barr virus appeared linked to several top co-occurrence clusters. Because counts were too low, seventeen rarely observed V segments, including chromosome 9 orphons, were excluded from the earlier analysis of some 540 of the donors. A group of highly shared sequence variants was considered likely to be a technical artifact of the sequencing pipeline.

The specimen sequenced was PBMCs. The chain couples TRBV2 to TRBJ2-2; D gene: possibly TRBD1, on 5 matching bases. This receptor was obtained from a man aged 35 to 55 in good health and CMV-seronegative. The CDR3 here reads CASSESPRDRGELFF. The DNA reads TGTGCCAGCAGTGAAAGTCCCAGGGATCGCGGGGAGCTGTTTTTT. Supplemented by the reference TRBV2 and TRBJ2-2 proteins around the CDR3, the complete variable domain is EPEVTQTPSHQVTQMGQEVILRCVPISNHLYFYWYRQILGQKVEFLVSFYNNEISEKSEIFDDQFSVERPDGSNFTLKIRSTKLEDSAMYFCASSESPRDRGELFFGEGSRLTVL.